The 29 T cell receptor beta chains in this list originate from one sample, sequenced in a study of T cell changes during pregnancy in multiple sclerosis. Sequenced by immunoSEQ multiplex PCR; TCRdb stores in-frame clones only, minus some. The profile covers roughly 35,000 clones, with over 80% appearing a single time and around 1.3% taken by the ten largest. Sequences were obtained from PBMCs (not recorded whether the cells were cultured). Receptors were obtained from a female donor with multiple sclerosis, enrolled in a pregnancy study.

The rearrangement links TRBV4-2 to TRBJ1-2; no clear D. The V and J ends lost 4 bases and 3 bases respectively, with 12 bases between them. Germline assignment: CDR1 LGHNA and CDR2 YNFKEQ. The length of the CDR3 is 14 residues. As DNA, the CDR3 is TGTGCCAGCAGCCCGTTTGGTCCTGACTATGGCTACACCTTC. The encoded protein is CASSPFGPDYGYTF.

The chain links TRBV5-1 to TRBJ1-1; D perhaps matches TRBD1 (5 bases). Between the trimmed V and J ends, which lost 7 bases and 8 bases, there was a span of 12 bases. Per the germline V gene, CDR1 is SGHRS and CDR2 is YFSETQ. The CDR3 totals 11 residues. CDR3 loop: CASQVGAEAFF. The CDR3 DNA follows: TGCGCCAGCCAGGTCGGGGCGGAAGCTTTCTTT.

V usage is TRBV7-9 and J usage is TRBJ2-5; 10 bases are a match to TRBD2. Germline V CDR1 and CDR2: SEHNR, FQNEAQ (reference sequence). Trimming cost V 5 bases and J 2 bases; bases outside gene matches: 11. The CDR3 covers 17 residues. CDR3: CASSALFGTSEQETQYF. In DNA, the CDR3 is TGTGCCAGCAGCGCCCTCTTCGGGACTAGCGAGCAAGAGACCCAGTACTTC.

The V call is TRBV5-6, the J call TRBJ2-2, with D maybe TRBD2 (7 bases). The V end lost 2 bases, the J end lost 5 bases, and 19 bases lay between the germline ends. The CDR3 spans 17 residues. The germline V gene encodes CDR1 SGHDT and CDR2 YYEEEE. DNA of the CDR3: TGTGCCAGCAGCTTCGGGGGGCGCGCCCGCGGGACCGGGGAGCTGTTTTTT. This encodes CASSFGGRARGTGELFF.

V is TRBV5-1 and J is TRBJ2-5, with D possibly called TRBD1 or TRBD2 (5 bases each). This CDR3 region has 12 residues. Germline V gene sequence: CDR1 SGHRS, CDR2 YFSETQ. V was shortened by 10 bases and J by 0 bases, with 10 bases between the two germline ends. CDR3 in amino acids: CAGVGHQETQYF. Written as DNA, the CDR3 is TGCGCCGGGGTGGGACACCAAGAGACCCAGTACTTC.

The chain carries TRBV6-5 and TRBJ1-2; tentative D call: TRBD1 (5 bases). Germline CDR1 is MNHEY and CDR2 is SVGAGI. V lost 3 bases to trimming and J lost 0 bases, with 11 bases between them. The CDR3 is 15 residues long. The CDR3 protein is CASSYERGSNYGYTF. For the CDR3, the DNA is TGTGCCAGCAGTTATGAGCGGGGGTCTAACTATGGCTACACCTTC.

The chain recombines TRBV7-9 with TRBJ2-7, with 7 bases lining up with TRBD1. The length of the CDR3 is 14 residues. The junction had 5 bases not matched to a gene; V was cut back by 2 bases and J by 4 bases. Looked up from germline, CDR1 is SEHNR and CDR2 is FQNEAQ (reference sequence). CDR3 loop: CASSLLQGPYEQYF. CDR3 sequence (DNA): TGTGCCAGCAGCTTACTACAGGGGCCTTACGAGCAGTACTTC.

The chain joins TRBV5-1 to TRBJ2-1, with D perhaps TRBD1 or TRBD2 (6 bases each). CDR3 size: 15 residues. CDR1 and CDR2 (germline): SGHRS, YFSETQ. Trimming took off 7 bases at V and 2 bases at J, with 16 bases between the two ends. CDR3 region: CASSREGGAYNEQFF. In DNA form, the CDR3 reads TGCGCCAGCTCACGCGAGGGGGGAGCCTACAATGAGCAGTTCTTC.

V usage is TRBV13 and J usage is TRBJ1-1; 9 bases match TRBD1. J lost 7 bases, V lost 0 bases, and 6 bases had no gene match. CDR3 length: 15 residues. Germline CDR1 PRHDT, CDR2 FYEKMQ (reference sequence). For the CDR3, the DNA is TGTGCCAGCAGCTTAGGGGGACAGGGTGGGGATGAAGCTTTCTTT. Protein product: CASSLGGQGGDEAFF.

This chain joins TRBV30 and TRBJ1-1; D is ambiguous. V gave up 5 bases and J gave up 8 bases, with 12 bases separating them. The CDR3 is made up of 11 amino acids. Germline values: CDR1 GTSNPN, CDR2 SVGIG (reference sequence). CDR3 loop: CAWGRAREAFF. The CDR3 bases are TGTGCCTGGGGGCGGGCCAGAGAAGCTTTCTTT.

The genes are TRBV13 and TRBJ2-3, with 10 nucleotides matching TRBD2. Germline values: CDR1 PRHDT, CDR2 FYEKMQ (reference sequence). V shed 5 bases and J 2 bases; nucleotides not matched to a gene: 4. The CDR3 covers 15 residues. CDR3 sequence (DNA): TGTGCCAGCAGCGGTGGACTAGCGGTCACAGATACGCAGTATTTT. Translation: CASSGGLAVTDTQYF.

In this sample, this clone turned up a few times. V usage is TRBV28 and J usage is TRBJ1-2; TRBD1 matches at 9 bases. There are 13 residues in the CDR3. The V segment lost 3 bases and the J segment 4 bases; nucleotides outside the gene matches: 0. Germline V gene lookup returns CDR1 MDHEN and CDR2 SYDVKM. Here the CDR3 DNA reads TGTGCCAGCAGTTTGGACAGGGGCTATGGCTACACCTTC. Translation gives CASSLDRGYGYTF.

The rearrangement links TRBV2 to TRBJ1-1, with D unclear. Looked up from germline, CDR1 is SNHLY and CDR2 is FYNNEI. The CDR3 contains 15 residues. The germline V and J ends were trimmed by 0 bases and 10 bases, with 18 bases remaining between them. The CDR3 loop reads CASSEARSTDFPAFF. DNA of the CDR3: TGTGCCAGCAGTGAAGCGCGGTCAACAGACTTCCCAGCTTTCTTT.

A word on this clone: At one boundary the junction diverges from the germline segment, which might be a read error. The chain combines TRBV7-7 with TRBJ2-1, with TRBD2 matching 10 bases. CDR3 length: 15 amino acids. Germline-derived CDR1 and CDR2 are SSHAT and FNYEAQ (reference sequence). The CDR3 coding sequence is TGTGCTAGCAGCTCCGGACTAGCGGATTTCAATGAGCAGTTCTTC. Residues: CASSSGLADFNEQFF. Variable domain in full (rest from reference TRBV7-7 and TRBJ2-1): GAGVSQSPRYKVTKRGQDVTLRCDPISSHATLYWYQQALGQGPEFLTYFNYEAQPDKSGLPSDRFSAERPEGSISTLTIQRTEQRDSAMYRCASSSGLADFNEQFFGPGTRLTVL.

This chain uses TRBV29-1 with TRBJ2-7; D is possibly TRBD1 (5 bases). The germline CDR1 and CDR2 sequences are SQVTM and ANQGSEA. V lost 7 bases and J 3 bases, leaving 16 bases between the germline ends. The CDR3 is 13 residues long. The CDR3: CSAGTGQVYEQYF. The CDR3, as DNA: TGCAGCGCAGGAACCGGACAAGTCTACGAGCAGTACTTC.

This clone was observed once. This chain uses TRBV7-3 with TRBJ2-3; D is undetermined. This CDR3 has 13 amino acids. V was cut by 1 base and J by 5 bases, with 7 bases left in between. Germline assignment: CDR1 SGHTA and CDR2 FQGTGA. CDR3 nucleotides: TGTGCCAGCAGCTTAAACGAACGAGATACGCAGTATTTT. Translation: CASSLNERDTQYF. Filled out from reference TRBV7-3 and TRBJ2-3, the complete variable domain reads GAGVSQTPSNKVTEKGKYVELRCDPISGHTALYWYRQSLGQGPEFLIYFQGTGAADDSGLPNDRFFAVRPEGSVSTLKIQRTERGDSAVYLCASSLNERDTQYFGPGTRLTVL.

Only one count was recorded for this clone. This chain uses TRBV27 with TRBJ2-1; TRBD2 matches at 13 bases. J gave up 7 bases and V 6 bases, and 9 bases lay outside the gene matches. Germline-derived CDR1 and CDR2 are MNHEY and SMNVEV (reference sequence). This CDR3 contains 16 residues. CDR3 in DNA: TGTGCCAGCAGCCGAGGACTAGCGGGAGCCCATAATGAGCAGTTCTTC. Translated: CASSRGLAGAHNEQFF.

This clone was observed once. The V call is TRBV6-5, the J call TRBJ2-1; 10 bases map to TRBD2. Germline CDR1 is MNHEY and CDR2 is SVGAGI. This CDR3 is built from 15 residues. The ends lost 6 bases at V and 8 bases at J; junction bases unmatched: 10. In nucleotides, the CDR3 is TGTGCCAGCAGATCTCCTAGCGGGAGTTCTCATGAGCAGTTCTTC. Protein product: CASRSPSGSSHEQFF.

This chain links TRBV7-2 with TRBJ2-5; possibly TRBD2 for D (5 bases). V was pared by 5 bases and J by 2 bases, with 9 bases between. The CDR3 spans 13 residues. Germline-derived CDR1 and CDR2 are SGHTA and FQGNSA. The CDR3 DNA reads as TGTGCCAGCAGCCCTACTAGTCAAGAGACCCAGTACTTC. It codes for CASSPTSQETQYF.

CDR3 bases: TGTGCCAGCAGCTCGCAAGGGACCTACAATGAGCAGTTCTTC. As protein: CASSSQGTYNEQFF. V is TRBV9 and J is TRBJ2-1; D not certain. The CDR3 has 14 residues. V lost 4 bases and J lost 2, with 10 bases in between. The germline V gene has CDR1 SGDLS and CDR2 YYNGEE.

This chain links TRBV10-3 with TRBJ1-3, with a tentative D call TRBD1 (6 bases). The V gene's germline CDR1 is ENHRY and CDR2 SYGVKD. V was trimmed by 3 bases and J by 3 bases, leaving 9 bases between them. The CDR3 extends over 14 amino acids. The CDR3 sequence is CAISEGGNGNTIYF. The DNA of the CDR3 is TGTGCCATCAGTGAAGGGGGAAATGGAAACACCATATATTTT.

This chain uses TRBV7-9 with TRBJ2-1, with D unclear. This CDR3 is built from 15 residues. V was shortened by 5 bases and J by 9 bases, with 20 bases between the two germline ends. Looked up from germline, CDR1 is SEHNR and CDR2 is FQNEAQ (reference sequence). CDR3 DNA sequence: TGTGCCAGCAGCCCCCGATCCCCACGTTTAGGTGAGCAGTTCTTC. Encoded protein: CASSPRSPRLGEQFF.

The genes are TRBV5-4 and TRBJ2-7; D is undetermined. This CDR3 contains 12 residues. Trimming removed 2 bases from V and 3 bases from J, with 6 bases in between. The germline V gene encodes CDR1 SGHNT and CDR2 YYREEE (reference sequence). CDR3 nucleotide sequence: TGTGCCAGCAGCTTCCCAAACTACGAGCAGTACTTC. Translation gives CASSFPNYEQYF. The full variable domain, its missing parts supplied by reference TRBV5-4 and TRBJ2-7, is ETGVTQSPTHLIKTRGQQVTLRCSSQSGHNTVSWYQQALGQGPQFIFQYYREEENGRGNFPPRFSGLQFPNYSSELNVNALELDDSALYLCASSFPNYEQYFGPGTRLTVT.

The count of this clone is one. J is TRBJ2-3 and V is TRBV7-3; D is perhaps TRBD1 (6 bases). CDR3 length equals 15 residues. CDR1 is SGHTA, CDR2 FQGTGA, per germline. V gave up 4 bases and J gave up 1 base, with 12 bases separating them. This chain's CDR3 is CASSSRGMGTDTQYF. CDR3 sequence (DNA): TGTGCCAGCAGCTCAAGGGGGATGGGCACAGATACGCAGTATTTT.

The chain uses TRBV18 and TRBJ1-3; D is undetermined. V lost 5 bases to trimming and J lost 0 bases, with 11 bases between them. The CDR3 has 15 amino acids. Germline CDR1 reads KGHSH; CDR2 reads LQKENI. CDR3 region: CASSSTVDSGNTIYF. DNA of the CDR3: TGTGCCAGCTCATCAACTGTTGACTCTGGAAACACCATATATTTT.

The count of this clone is one. The chain combines TRBV10-2 with TRBJ2-7; tentative D call: TRBD2 (5 bases). The V end was cut by 6 bases, the J end by 6 bases, with 15 bases between. The CDR3 has 13 amino acids. CDR1 WSHSY and CDR2 SAAADI come from the germline V gene. CDR3 sequence reads: CASSPGLSGEQYF. CDR3 DNA: TGCGCCAGCAGCCCAGGACTTTCTGGCGAGCAGTACTTC.

The chain carries TRBV6-5 and TRBJ2-4; D might be TRBD1 (6 bases). Germline V lookup: CDR1 MNHEY, CDR2 SVGAGI. Trimming left V 4 bases short and J 6 bases short, with 13 bases between. The CDR3 is 14 residues long. CDR3 loop: CASSFTGYRNIQYF. The CDR3 DNA reads as TGTGCCAGCAGTTTCACAGGGTATAGAAACATTCAGTACTTC.

J is TRBJ1-3 and V is TRBV9; D gene ambiguous. CDR3 size: 15 residues. V was cut by 4 bases and J by 0 bases, with 11 bases left in between. Germline CDR1 SGDLS, CDR2 YYNGEE. CDR3 sequence (DNA): TGTGCCAGCAGCCCTAAGTCGAGCTCTGGAAACACCATATATTTT. Encoded protein: CASSPKSSSGNTIYF.

The chain has TRBV10-3 and TRBJ2-7; 8 nucleotides align to TRBD2. J was trimmed by 0 bases and V by 2 bases; bases with no gene match: 6. The CDR3 runs to 16 residues. Germline V gene data show CDR1 as ENHRY and CDR2 as SYGVKD. DNA for the CDR3: TGTGCCATCAGTGAGGAGTGGAGCGGGAGCTCCTACGAGCAGTACTTC. It is translated as CAISEEWSGSSYEQYF.